The clone carrying this T cell receptor (beta chain) has only one observation. TCRdb's copy holds only in-frame clones and misses some; the assay was immunoSEQ multiplex PCR. The sample yields hundreds of thousands of clones, 70% to 90% seen once. The source of the sample is a study of Ad26.COV2.S vaccination and SARS-CoV-2 variants. Treatment noted: some 20 received Ad26.COV2.S at low or high dose, single or two shots; 5 received placebo; per-sample allocation not given. Day 63 following the first vaccine or placebo injection was when the samples were taken. Source: peripheral blood, taken in a trial of Ad26.COV2.S vaccine versus placebo. The receptor was isolated from a person aged 18-65 years who received the Ad26.COV2.S COVID-19 vaccine or a placebo.

The CDR3 coding sequence is TGTGCCAGCAGCTTGTCCAGGAAAGGGCAGCCCCAGCATTTT. It translates to CASSLSRKGQPQHF. The rearrangement joins TRBV5-8 to TRBJ1-5; D gene ambiguous. There are 14 residues in the CDR3. The germline V gene encodes CDR1 SGHTS and CDR2 YDEGEE. V was shortened by 1 base and J by 7 bases, with 12 bases between the two germline ends.